This TCR beta chain comes out of a study of beta chain features in type 1 diabetes. This CDR3 is built from 14 residues. Germline V gene lookup returns CDR1 KGHSH and CDR2 LQKENI. The V and J ends lost 3 bases and 8 bases, in that order; junction bases with no gene match: 7. Sequencing targeted expressed TCRB transcripts, as all isolated RNA had been reverse transcribed. Assay used: immunoSEQ multiplex PCR; TCRdb lists only in-frame clones, some missing. The profile shows 150,000 or so clones, about 9.1% of them singletons. This clone was seen a handful of times. Stem cell-like memory, regulatory, central memory and naive CD4+ cells were sorted via CD45RO/CCR7/CD25/CD127/CD95/CD27.

The chain combines TRBV18 with TRBJ1-2, with 9 bases identical to TRBD1. Sequencing was done on a sample of central memory CD4+ T cells from blood. The clonotype originates from a woman aged 18-29 years in good health. The CDR3 region has the DNA TGTGCCAGCTCACCTCAACAGGGGGCAGTGGGCTACACCTTC. It codes for CASSPQQGAVGYTF. Full variable domain (missing parts from reference TRBV18 and TRBJ1-2): NAGVMQNPRHLVRRRGQEARLRCSPMKGHSHVYWYRQLPEEGLKFMVYLQKENIIDESGMPKERFSAEFPKEGPSILRIQQVVRGDSAAYFCASSPQQGAVGYTFGSGTRLTVV.